This T cell receptor (beta chain) originates from a study of T cells after posttransplantation cyclophosphamide. Whole-study results and caveats: Skin or GI-infiltrating T cells shared few TRB sequences with blood. After PTCy, TRB diversity resembled that of CNI/methotrexate controls. Later post-transplant blood repertoires were often dominated by donor CD8+ memory clones.

Regarding this clone: Its matching antigen is unknown.

On the day of bone marrow donation, the related graft donor provided peripheral blood. This CDR3 contains 15 residues. V dropped 4 bases and J dropped 2; count of bases not matched to a gene: 4. Germline V gene lookup returns CDR1 SGHNT and CDR2 YYREEE (reference sequence). TCRdb keeps only in-frame clones here, not all; method: immunoSEQ multiplex PCR. The sample includes under 5,000 clones, roughly 94% of them seen just once. V gene TRBV5-4 combines with J gene TRBJ2-7, with 12 bases identical to TRBD2. The TCR comes from a man over 45. Sequenced input: naive CD4+ T cells sorted from PBMCs. The CDR3 loop reads CASSQRLAGAYEQYF. CDR3 DNA sequence: TGTGCCAGCAGCCAGAGACTAGCGGGGGCCTACGAGCAGTACTTC.